This T cell receptor beta chain was captured in a study of T cells in Graves' hyperthyroidism and ophthalmopathy. Findings and limits, study-wide: Blood also showed most of the thyroid clonotypes that were expanded above 0.001. A model of 13 V-J pairs discriminated ophthalmopathy from stable hyperthyroidism.

The germline CDR1 and CDR2 sequences are SGDLS and YYNGEE. The length of the CDR3 is 13 residues. Trimming took 0 bases from V and 6 from J, leaving 9 bases between them. Authors of the study amplified TCR beta CDR3 regions from RNA transcripts. Primed by the HTBI set, a first-round RT-PCR was run on the TCR CDR3. TCRdb processed the multiplex PCR reads anew with MiXCR; each CDR3 protein has one entry. The sample has fewer than 900,000 distinct CDR3 sequences, about 15% seen once. A few counts support this clonotype. Its cognate antigen is unknown. PBMCs were derived from roughly 10 ml fresh peripheral blood.

Sequenced sample: blood. This TCR was recovered from a man between 18 and 29 years old with Graves' hyperthyroidism. The genes are TRBV9 and TRBJ1-1, with D unresolved. The CDR3 sequence: CASSVDGVAEAFF. CDR3 sequence (DNA): TGTGCCAGCAGCGTAGACGGCGTCGCTGAAGCTTTCTTT.